This paragraph reports one T cell receptor (beta chain). The data stem from a study of cytomegalovirus exposure and HLA in healthy donors. Data came from immunoSEQ multiplex PCR; TCRdb stores just in-frame clones and leaves some out. The sample carries roughly 45,000 clones, around 90% recorded once. The CDR3 is 18 amino acids. Germline V gene lookup returns CDR1 SGHRS and CDR2 YFSETQ. Trimming removed 0 bases at V and 1 base at J, with 17 bases between. This clonotype was sampled from a man younger than 35 in good health and CMV-seronegative. The rearrangement links TRBV5-1 to TRBJ2-1, with TRBD2 as a possible D gene (5 bases). The material sequenced was PBMCs. CDR3 sequence: CASSLGGGSAVSYNEQFF. The DNA for the CDR3 is TGCGCCAGCAGCTTGGGGGGTGGGTCAGCGGTATCCTACAATGAGCAGTTCTTC.